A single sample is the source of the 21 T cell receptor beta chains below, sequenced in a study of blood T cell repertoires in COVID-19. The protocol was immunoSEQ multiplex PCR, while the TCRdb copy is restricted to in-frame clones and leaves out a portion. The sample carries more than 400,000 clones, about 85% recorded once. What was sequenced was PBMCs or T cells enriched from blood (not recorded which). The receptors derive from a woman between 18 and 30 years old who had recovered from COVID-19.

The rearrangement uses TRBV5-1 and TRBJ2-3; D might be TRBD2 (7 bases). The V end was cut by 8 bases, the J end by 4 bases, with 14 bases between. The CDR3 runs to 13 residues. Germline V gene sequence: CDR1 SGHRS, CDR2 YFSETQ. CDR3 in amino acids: CASSGGGSDTQYF. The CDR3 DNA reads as TGCGCCAGTTCAGGCGGGGGCTCAGATACGCAGTATTTT.

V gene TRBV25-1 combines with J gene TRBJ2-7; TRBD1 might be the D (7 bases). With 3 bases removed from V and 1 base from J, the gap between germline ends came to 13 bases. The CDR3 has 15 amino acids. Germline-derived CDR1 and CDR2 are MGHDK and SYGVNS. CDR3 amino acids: CASSEAGQMSYEQYF. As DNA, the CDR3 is TGTGCCAGCAGTGAGGCGGGACAGATGTCCTACGAGCAGTACTTC.

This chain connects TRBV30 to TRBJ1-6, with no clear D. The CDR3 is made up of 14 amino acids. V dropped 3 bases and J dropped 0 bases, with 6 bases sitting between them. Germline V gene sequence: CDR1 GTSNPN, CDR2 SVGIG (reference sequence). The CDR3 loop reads CAWSLSSYNSPLHF. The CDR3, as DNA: TGTGCCTGGAGCTTGAGCTCCTATAATTCACCCCTCCACTTT.

The CDR3 here is CSVEADRGGTEAFF. CDR3 nucleotides: TGCAGCGTTGAAGCAGACAGGGGGGGCACTGAAGCTTTCTTT. V usage is TRBV29-1 and J usage is TRBJ1-1; 9 bases are a match to TRBD1. CDR1 and CDR2 from the germline V gene are SQVTM and ANQGSEA. Trimming took 1 base from V and 4 from J; bases not matched to a gene: 4. The CDR3 extends over 14 amino acids.

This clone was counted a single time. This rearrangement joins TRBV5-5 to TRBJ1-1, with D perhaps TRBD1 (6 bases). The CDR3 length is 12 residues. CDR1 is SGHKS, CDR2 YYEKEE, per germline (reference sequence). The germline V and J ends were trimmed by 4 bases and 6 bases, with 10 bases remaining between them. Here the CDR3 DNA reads TGTGCCAGCAGCCCCTGGGGGCCTGAAGCTTTCTTT. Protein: CASSPWGPEAFF.

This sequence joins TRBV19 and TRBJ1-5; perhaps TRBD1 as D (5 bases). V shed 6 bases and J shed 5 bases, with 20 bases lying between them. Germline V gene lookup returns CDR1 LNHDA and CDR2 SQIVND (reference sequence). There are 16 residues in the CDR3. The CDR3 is CASSKWSGEFDQPQHF. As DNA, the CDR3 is TGTGCCAGTAGCAAATGGTCGGGGGAGTTCGATCAGCCCCAGCATTTT.

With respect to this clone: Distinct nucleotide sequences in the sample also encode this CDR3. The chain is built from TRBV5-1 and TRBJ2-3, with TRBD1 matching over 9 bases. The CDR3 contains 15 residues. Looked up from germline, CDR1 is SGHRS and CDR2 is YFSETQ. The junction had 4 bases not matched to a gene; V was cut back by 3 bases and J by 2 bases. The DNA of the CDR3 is TGCGCCAGCAGCTGGGGACAGGGTCACACAGATACGCAGTATTTT. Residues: CASSWGQGHTDTQYF.

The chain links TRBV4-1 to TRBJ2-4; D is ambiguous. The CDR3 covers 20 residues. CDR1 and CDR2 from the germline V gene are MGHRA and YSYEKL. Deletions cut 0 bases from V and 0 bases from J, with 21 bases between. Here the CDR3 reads CASSQDAPVGLPRAKNIQYF. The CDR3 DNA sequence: TGCGCCAGCAGCCAAGACGCCCCGGTTGGGCTCCCGAGAGCCAAAAACATTCAGTACTTC.

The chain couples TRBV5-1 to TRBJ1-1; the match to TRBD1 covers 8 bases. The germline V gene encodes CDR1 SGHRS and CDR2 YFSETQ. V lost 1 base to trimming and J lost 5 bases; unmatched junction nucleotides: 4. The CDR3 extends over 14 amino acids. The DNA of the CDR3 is TGCGCCAGCAGCTTGCAGGGGGCCGGGACTGAAGCTTTCTTT. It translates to CASSLQGAGTEAFF. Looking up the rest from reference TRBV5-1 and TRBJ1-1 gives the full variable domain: KAGVTQTPRYLIKTRGQQVTLSCSPISGHRSVSWYQQTPGQGLQFLFEYFSETQRNKGNFPGRFSGRQFSNSRSEMNVSTLELGDSALYLCASSLQGAGTEAFFGQGTRLTVV.

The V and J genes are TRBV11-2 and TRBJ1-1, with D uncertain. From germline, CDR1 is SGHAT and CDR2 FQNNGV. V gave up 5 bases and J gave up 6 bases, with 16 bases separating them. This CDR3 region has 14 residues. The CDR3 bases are TGTGCCAGCAGCCCCTACGGGGTTAACGCTGAAGCTTTCTTT. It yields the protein CASSPYGVNAEAFF.

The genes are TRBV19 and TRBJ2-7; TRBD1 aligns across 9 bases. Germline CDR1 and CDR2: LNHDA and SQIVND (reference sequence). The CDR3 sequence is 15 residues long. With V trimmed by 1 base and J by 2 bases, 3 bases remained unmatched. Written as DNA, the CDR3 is TGTGCCAGTAGTATAGCCGGACAGGGGCCCTACGAGCAGTACTTC. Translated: CASSIAGQGPYEQYF.

The CDR3 DNA sequence: TGTGCCAGCAGTTACCTCGGGGGTCGTGACACAGATACGCAGTATTTT. Encoded protein: CASSYLGGRDTDTQYF. The rearrangement joins TRBV6-2 or TRBV6-3 to TRBJ2-3; weak D call: TRBD2 (6 bases). Germline V gives CDR1 MNHEY, CDR2 SVGEGT. This CDR3 region has 16 residues. V was pared by 2 bases and J by 2 bases, with 14 bases between.

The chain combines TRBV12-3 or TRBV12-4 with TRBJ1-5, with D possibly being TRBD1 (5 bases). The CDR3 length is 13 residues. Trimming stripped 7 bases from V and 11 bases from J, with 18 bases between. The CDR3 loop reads CASTRGGQGAQHF. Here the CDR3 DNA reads TGTGCCAGCACCCGGGGAGGTCAAGGGGCCCAGCATTTT.

CDR3 sequence: CSVVPGPNSYEQYF. The CDR3 DNA reads TGCAGCGTTGTTCCAGGTCCTAACTCCTACGAGCAGTACTTC. This chain joins TRBV29-1 and TRBJ2-7; D is undetermined. V lost 4 bases and J 0 bases, leaving 13 bases between the germline ends. The CDR3 sequence is 14 residues long. The germline V gene has CDR1 SQVTM and CDR2 ANQGSEA.

The CDR3 region is CASSRSGTGDYEQYF. In DNA form, the CDR3 reads TGTGCCAGTAGTAGGTCCGGGACAGGGGACTACGAGCAGTACTTC. The chain has TRBV19 and TRBJ2-7, with TRBD1 matching 10 bases. Per the germline V gene, CDR1 is LNHDA and CDR2 is SQIVND (reference sequence). There are 15 residues in the CDR3. V shed 4 bases, J shed 3 bases, and the junction held 6 bases outside the gene matches.

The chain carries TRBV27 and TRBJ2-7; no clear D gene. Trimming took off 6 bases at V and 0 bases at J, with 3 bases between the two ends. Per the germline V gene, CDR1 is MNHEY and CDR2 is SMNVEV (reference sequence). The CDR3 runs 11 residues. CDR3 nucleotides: TGTGCCAGCAGCCACTCCTACGAGCAGTACTTC. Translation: CASSHSYEQYF.

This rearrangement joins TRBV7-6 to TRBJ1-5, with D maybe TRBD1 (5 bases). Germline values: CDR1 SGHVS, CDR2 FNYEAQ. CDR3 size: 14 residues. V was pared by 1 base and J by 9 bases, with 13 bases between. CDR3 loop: CASSLGVGPGPQHF. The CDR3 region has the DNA TGTGCCAGCAGCTTAGGGGTGGGGCCGGGGCCCCAGCATTTT.

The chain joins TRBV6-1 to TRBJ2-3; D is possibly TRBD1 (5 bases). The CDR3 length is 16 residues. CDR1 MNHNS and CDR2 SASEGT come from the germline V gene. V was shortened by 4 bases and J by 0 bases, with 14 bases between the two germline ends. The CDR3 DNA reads TGTGCCAGCAGTGCACTCCTGAGACAGAGCACAGATACGCAGTATTTT. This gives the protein CASSALLRQSTDTQYF.

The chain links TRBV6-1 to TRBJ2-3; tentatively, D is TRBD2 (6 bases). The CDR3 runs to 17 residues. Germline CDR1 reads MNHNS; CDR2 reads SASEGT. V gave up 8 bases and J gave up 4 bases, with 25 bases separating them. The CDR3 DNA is TGTGCCAGCGGTGGAGGGAGGAGTCAGGGTGCCCCAGATACGCAGTATTTT. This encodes CASGGGRSQGAPDTQYF.

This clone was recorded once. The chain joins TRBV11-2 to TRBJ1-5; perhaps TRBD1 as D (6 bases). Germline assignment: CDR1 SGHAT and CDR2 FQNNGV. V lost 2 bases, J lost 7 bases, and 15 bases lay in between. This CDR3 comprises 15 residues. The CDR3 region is CASSLFRGVRQPQHF. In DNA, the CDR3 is TGTGCCAGCAGCTTATTCAGGGGAGTAAGGCAGCCCCAGCATTTT.

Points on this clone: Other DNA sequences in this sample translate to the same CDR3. The CDR3 region has the DNA TGCGCCAGCAGCCAAGAGACAGGGACGCGGCAGCCCCAGCATTTT. Translating it yields CASSQETGTRQPQHF. V usage is TRBV4-1 and J usage is TRBJ1-5; TRBD1 aligns across 7 bases. Germline V gene lookup returns CDR1 MGHRA and CDR2 YSYEKL. The CDR3 is 15 amino acids. Trimming removed 0 bases from V and 7 bases from J; junction bases left unmatched: 6.